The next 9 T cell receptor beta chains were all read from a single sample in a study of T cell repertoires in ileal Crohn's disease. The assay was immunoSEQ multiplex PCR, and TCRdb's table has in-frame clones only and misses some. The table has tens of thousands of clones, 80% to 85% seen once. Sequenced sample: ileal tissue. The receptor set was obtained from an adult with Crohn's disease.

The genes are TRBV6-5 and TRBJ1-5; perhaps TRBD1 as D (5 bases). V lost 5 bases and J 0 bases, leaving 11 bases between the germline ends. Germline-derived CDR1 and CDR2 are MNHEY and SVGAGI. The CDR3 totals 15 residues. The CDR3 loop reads CASSAGFYSNQPQHF. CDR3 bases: TGTGCCAGCAGTGCAGGGTTCTATAGCAATCAGCCCCAGCATTTT.

The CDR3 DNA reads TGTGCCAGCAGTACCGGGACAGGGCGTATCAATGAGCAGTTCTTC. Its translation is CASSTGTGRINEQFF. This chain uses TRBV2 with TRBJ2-1, with 9 bases identical to TRBD1. CDR1 and CDR2 from the germline V gene are SNHLY and FYNNEI. This CDR3 has 15 residues. The trim removed 5 bases at V and 6 bases at J, leaving 8 bases unmatched.

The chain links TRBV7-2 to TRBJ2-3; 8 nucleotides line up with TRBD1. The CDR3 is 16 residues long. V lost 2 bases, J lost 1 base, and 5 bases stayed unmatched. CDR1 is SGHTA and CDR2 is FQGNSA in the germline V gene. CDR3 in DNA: TGTGCCAGCAGCTTATTAGCAGGGGGCGGCACAGATACGCAGTATTTT. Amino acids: CASSLLAGGGTDTQYF.

CDR3 protein: CASSPKTGDDTIYF. The CDR3 DNA reads as TGCGCCAGCAGCCCCAAAACAGGGGATGACACCATATATTTT. J is TRBJ1-3 and V is TRBV5-1; TRBD1 matches 7 bases. In germline, CDR1 is SGHRS, CDR2 YFSETQ. The CDR3 sequence is 14 residues long. With 4 bases clipped from V and 8 bases from J, the junction kept 9 bases outside the gene matches.

The CDR3 sequence: CASSQETGRSQHF. The CDR3 DNA reads TGCGCCAGCAGCCAAGAGACTGGTCGAAGCCAGCATTTT. The J gene is TRBJ1-5, the V gene TRBV4-1; the D is unclear. CDR3 length: 13 residues. Germline CDR1 is MGHRA and CDR2 is YSYEKL. Trimming cost V 0 bases and J 12 bases, with 12 bases left between them.

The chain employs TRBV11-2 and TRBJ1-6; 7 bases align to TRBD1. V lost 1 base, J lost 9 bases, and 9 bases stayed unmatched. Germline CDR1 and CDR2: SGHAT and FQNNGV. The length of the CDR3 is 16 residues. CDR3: CASSLALTGPSSPLHF. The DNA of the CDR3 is TGTGCCAGCAGCTTAGCCCTGACAGGGCCGAGTTCACCCCTCCACTTT.

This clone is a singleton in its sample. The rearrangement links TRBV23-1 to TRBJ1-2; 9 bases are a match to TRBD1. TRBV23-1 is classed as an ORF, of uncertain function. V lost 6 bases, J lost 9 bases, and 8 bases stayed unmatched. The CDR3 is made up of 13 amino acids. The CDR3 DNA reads TGCGCCAGCAGCCCGAACAGGGGGCGAAGCTACACCTTC. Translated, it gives CASSPNRGRSYTF.

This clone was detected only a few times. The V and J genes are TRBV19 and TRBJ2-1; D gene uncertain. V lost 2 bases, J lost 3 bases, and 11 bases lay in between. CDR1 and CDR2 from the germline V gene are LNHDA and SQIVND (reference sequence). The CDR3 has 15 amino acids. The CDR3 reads CASSISDGDYNEQFF. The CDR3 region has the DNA TGTGCCAGTAGTATAAGTGATGGAGACTACAATGAGCAGTTCTTC.

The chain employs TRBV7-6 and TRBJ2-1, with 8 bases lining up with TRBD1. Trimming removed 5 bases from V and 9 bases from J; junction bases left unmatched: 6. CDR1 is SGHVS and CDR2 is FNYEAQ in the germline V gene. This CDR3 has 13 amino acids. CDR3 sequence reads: CASSPRQGFEQFF. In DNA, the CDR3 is TGTGCCAGCAGCCCACGACAGGGGTTTGAGCAGTTCTTC.